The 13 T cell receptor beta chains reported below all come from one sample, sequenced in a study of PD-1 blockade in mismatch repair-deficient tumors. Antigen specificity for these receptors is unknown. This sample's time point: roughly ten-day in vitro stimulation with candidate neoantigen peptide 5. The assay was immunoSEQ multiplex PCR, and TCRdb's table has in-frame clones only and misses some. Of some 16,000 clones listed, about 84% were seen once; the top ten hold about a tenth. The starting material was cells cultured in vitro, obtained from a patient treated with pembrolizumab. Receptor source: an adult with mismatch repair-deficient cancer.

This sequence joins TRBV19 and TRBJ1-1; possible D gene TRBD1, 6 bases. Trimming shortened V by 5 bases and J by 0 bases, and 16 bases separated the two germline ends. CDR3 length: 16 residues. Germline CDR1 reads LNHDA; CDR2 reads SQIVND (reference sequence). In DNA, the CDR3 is TGTGCCAGTAGTTTTCCCTCCAGGGGTATGAACACTGAAGCTTTCTTT. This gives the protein CASSFPSRGMNTEAFF.

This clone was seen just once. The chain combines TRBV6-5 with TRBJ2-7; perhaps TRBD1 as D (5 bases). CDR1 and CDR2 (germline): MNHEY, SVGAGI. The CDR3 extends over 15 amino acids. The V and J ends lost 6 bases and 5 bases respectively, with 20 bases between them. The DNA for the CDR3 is TGTGCCAGCAGAGCAGGGATTATCGCATGGCACGAGCAGTACTTC. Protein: CASRAGIIAWHEQYF.

In nucleotides, the CDR3 is TGTGCCAGCAGCCCCGGGACTACGAACACCGGGGAGCTGTTTTTT. It translates to CASSPGTTNTGELFF. The rearrangement joins TRBV7-3 to TRBJ2-2; 7 bases line up with TRBD2. V lost 5 bases to trimming and J lost 0 bases; unmatched junction nucleotides: 3. Germline V gene data show CDR1 as SGHTA and CDR2 as FQGTGA. The CDR3 sequence is 15 residues long.

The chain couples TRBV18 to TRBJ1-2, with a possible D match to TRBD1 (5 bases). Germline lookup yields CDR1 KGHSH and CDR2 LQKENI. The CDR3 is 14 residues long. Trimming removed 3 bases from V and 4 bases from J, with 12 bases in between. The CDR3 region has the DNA TGTGCCAGCTCACCTTCAGGGATTGCCTATGGCTACACCTTC. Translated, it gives CASSPSGIAYGYTF.

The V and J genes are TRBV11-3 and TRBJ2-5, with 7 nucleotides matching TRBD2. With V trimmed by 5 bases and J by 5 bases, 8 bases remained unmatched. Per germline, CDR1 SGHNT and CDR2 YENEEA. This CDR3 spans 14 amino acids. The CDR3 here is CASSPWGGEETQYF. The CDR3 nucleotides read TGTGCCAGCAGCCCCTGGGGAGGGGAGGAGACCCAGTACTTC.

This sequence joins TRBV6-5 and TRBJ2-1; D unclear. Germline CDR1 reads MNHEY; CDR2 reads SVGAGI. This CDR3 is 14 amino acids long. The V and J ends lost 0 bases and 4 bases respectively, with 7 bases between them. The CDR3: CASSYSGDYNEQFF. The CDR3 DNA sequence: TGTGCCAGCAGTTACTCCGGAGATTACAATGAGCAGTTCTTC.

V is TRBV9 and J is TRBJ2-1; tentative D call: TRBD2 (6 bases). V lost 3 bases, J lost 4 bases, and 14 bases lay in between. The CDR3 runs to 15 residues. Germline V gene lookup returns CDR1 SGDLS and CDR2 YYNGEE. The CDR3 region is CASSGGGSTYNEQFF. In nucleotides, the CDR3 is TGTGCCAGCAGCGGAGGAGGGAGCACGTACAATGAGCAGTTCTTC.

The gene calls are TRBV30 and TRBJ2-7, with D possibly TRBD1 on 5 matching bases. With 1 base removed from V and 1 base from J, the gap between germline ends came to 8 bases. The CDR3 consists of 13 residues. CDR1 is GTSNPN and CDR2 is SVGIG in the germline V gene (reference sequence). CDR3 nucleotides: TGTGCCTGGAGTGCAGGGCAGTCCTACGAGCAGTACTTC. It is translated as CAWSAGQSYEQYF.

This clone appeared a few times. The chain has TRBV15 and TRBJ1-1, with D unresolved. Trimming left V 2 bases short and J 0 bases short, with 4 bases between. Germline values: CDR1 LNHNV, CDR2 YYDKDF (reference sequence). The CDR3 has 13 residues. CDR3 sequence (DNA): TGTGCCACCAGCAGAACAGTGAACACTGAAGCTTTCTTT. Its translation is CATSRTVNTEAFF.

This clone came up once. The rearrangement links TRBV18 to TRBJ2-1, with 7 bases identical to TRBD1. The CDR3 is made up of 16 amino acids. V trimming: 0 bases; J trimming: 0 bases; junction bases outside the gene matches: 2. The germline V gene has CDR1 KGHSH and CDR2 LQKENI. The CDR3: CASSPPGQSSYNEQFF. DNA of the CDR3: TGTGCCAGCTCACCACCGGGACAGTCCTCCTACAATGAGCAGTTCTTC.

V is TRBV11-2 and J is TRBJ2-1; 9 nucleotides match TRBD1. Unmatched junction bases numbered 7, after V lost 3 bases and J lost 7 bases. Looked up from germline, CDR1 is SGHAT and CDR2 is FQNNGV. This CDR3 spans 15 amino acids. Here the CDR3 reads CASSFTGTGTNEQFF. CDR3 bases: TGTGCCAGCAGCTTTACCGGGACAGGGACGAATGAGCAGTTCTTC. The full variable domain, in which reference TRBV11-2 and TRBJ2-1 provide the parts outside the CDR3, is EAGVAQSPRYKIIEKRQSVAFWCNPISGHATLYWYQQILGQGPKLLIQFQNNGVVDDSQLPKDRFSAERLKGVDSTLKIQPAKLEDSAVYLCASSFTGTGTNEQFFGPGTRLTVL.

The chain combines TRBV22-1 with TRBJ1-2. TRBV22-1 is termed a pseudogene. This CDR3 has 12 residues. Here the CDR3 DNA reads TGTCCTGGAGCGAGAAAGACCTATGGCTACACCTTC. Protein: CPGARKTYGYTF.

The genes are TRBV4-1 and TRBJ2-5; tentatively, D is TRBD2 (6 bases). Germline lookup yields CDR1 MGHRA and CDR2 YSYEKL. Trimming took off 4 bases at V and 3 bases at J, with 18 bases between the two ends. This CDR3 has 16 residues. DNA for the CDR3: TGCGCCAGCAGCCCCTCTTGGGGTCGGGGGAAAGAGACCCAGTACTTC. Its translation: CASSPSWGRGKETQYF.